This T cell receptor (beta chain) was documented in a study of blood T cell repertoires in COVID-19. Overall study: T cells, B-cell-depleted T cells, or PBMCs provided the cDNA or gDNA that served as material.

The CDR3 totals 15 residues. CDR1 is MNHEY, CDR2 SVGAGI, per germline. With 7 bases removed from V and 0 bases from J, the gap between germline ends came to 12 bases. Data came from immunoSEQ multiplex PCR; TCRdb stores just in-frame clones and leaves some out. The table has roughly 300,000 clones, 83% seen once. This chain links TRBV6-5 with TRBJ1-4, with D unclear. Sequencing was done on a sample of peripheral blood. The receptor's source is a woman between 45 and 60 years old who had recovered from COVID-19. The chain's CDR3 is CASITQVATNEKLFF. The CDR3 DNA reads as TGTGCCAGCATTACCCAGGTCGCAACTAATGAAAAACTGTTTTTT.